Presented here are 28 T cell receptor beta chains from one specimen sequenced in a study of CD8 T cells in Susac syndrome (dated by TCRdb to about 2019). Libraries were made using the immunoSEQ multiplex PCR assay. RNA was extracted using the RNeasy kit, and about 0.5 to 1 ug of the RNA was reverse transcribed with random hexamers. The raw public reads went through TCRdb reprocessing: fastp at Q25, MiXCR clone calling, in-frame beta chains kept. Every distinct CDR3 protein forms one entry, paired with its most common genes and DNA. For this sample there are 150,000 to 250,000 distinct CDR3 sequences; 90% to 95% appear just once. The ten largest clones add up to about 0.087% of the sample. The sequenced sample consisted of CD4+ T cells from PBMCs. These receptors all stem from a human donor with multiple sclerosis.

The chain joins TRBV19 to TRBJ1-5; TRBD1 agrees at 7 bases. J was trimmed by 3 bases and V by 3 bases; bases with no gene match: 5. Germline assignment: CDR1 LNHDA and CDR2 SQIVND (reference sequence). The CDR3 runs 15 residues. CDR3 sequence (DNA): TGTGCCAGTAGTATTGAGACAGGGTACAATCAGCCCCAGCATTTT. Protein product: CASSIETGYNQPQHF.

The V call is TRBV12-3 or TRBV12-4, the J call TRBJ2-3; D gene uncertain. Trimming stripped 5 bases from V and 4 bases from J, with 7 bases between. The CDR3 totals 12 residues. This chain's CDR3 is CASSPQADTQYF. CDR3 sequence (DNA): TGTGCCAGCAGTCCCCAGGCAGATACGCAGTATTTT.

As DNA, the CDR3 is TGTGCCACCTCTGGACAGGGGACGGCCCAAGAGACCCAGTACTTC. Protein sequence: CATSGQGTAQETQYF. This chain uses TRBV24-1 with TRBJ2-5, with 9 bases that match TRBD1. J gave up 1 base and V 9 bases, and 8 bases lay outside the gene matches. Germline V gene lookup returns CDR1 KGHDR and CDR2 SFDVKD. There are 15 residues in the CDR3.

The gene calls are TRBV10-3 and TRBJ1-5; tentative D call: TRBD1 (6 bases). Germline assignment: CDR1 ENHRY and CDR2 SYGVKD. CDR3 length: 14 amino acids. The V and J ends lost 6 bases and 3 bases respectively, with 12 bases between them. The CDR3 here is CAISHRDNNQPQHF. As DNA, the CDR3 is TGTGCCATCAGCCACCGGGACAACAATCAGCCCCAGCATTTT.

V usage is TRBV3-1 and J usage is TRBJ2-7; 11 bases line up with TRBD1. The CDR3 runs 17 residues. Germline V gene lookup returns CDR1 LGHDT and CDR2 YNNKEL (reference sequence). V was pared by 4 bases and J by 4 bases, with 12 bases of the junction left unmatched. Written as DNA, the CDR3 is TGTGCCAGCAGCCCAACCTGGGACAGGGGGTTCACATACGAGCAGTACTTC. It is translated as CASSPTWDRGFTYEQYF.

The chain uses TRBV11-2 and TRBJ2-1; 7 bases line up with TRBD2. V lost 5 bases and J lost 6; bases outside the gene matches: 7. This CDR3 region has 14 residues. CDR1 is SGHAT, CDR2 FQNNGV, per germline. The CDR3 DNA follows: TGTGCCAGCAGCCCTGGACTAGGGTCCAATGAGCAGTTCTTC. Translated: CASSPGLGSNEQFF.

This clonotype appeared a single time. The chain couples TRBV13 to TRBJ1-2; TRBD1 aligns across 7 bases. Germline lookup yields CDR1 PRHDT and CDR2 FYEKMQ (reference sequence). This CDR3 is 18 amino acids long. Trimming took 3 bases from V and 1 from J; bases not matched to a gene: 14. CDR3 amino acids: CASSFRQGGRRYNYGYTF. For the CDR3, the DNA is TGTGCCAGCAGCTTTCGACAGGGAGGCAGAAGGTATAACTATGGCTACACCTTC. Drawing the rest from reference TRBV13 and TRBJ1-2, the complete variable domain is AAGVIQSPRHLIKEKRETATLKCYPIPRHDTVYWYQQGPGQDPQFLISFYEKMQSDKGSIPDRFSAQQFSDYHSELNMSSLELGDSALYFCASSFRQGGRRYNYGYTFGSGTRLTVV.

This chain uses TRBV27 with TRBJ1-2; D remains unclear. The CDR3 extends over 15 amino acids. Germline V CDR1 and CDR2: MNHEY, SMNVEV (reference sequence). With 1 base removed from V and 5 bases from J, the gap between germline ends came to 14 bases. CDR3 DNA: TGTGCCAGCAGTTTATTAGGCAGCGAAAGATATGGCTACACCTTC. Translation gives CASSLLGSERYGYTF.

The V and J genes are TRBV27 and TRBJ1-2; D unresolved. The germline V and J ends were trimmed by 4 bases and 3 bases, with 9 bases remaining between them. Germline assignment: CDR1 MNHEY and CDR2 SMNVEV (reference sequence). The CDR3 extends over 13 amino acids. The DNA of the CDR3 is TGTGCCAGCAGTTCCCACGGAGACTATGGCTACACCTTC. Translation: CASSSHGDYGYTF.

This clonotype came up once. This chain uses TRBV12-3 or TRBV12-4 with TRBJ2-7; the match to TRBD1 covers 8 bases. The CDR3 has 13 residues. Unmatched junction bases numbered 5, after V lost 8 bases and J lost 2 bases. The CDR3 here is CASGRTGTYEQYF. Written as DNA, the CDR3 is TGTGCCAGCGGTAGGACAGGGACCTACGAGCAGTACTTC.

As DNA, the CDR3 is TGCGCCAGCACCCTAGAAGGGGTTGGCAGTCCCTTATATGGCTACACCTTC. This translates into CASTLEGVGSPLYGYTF. This chain connects TRBV4-1 to TRBJ1-2, with D perhaps matching TRBD1 (5 bases). The CDR3 is 17 residues long. CDR1 and CDR2 (germline): MGHRA, YSYEKL. V was clipped by 7 bases and J by 5 bases, with 26 bases between them.

The CDR3 spells CASSKGFGGSDEQYF. Here the CDR3 DNA reads TGTGCCAGCAGCAAGGGCTTTGGCGGGAGCGACGAGCAGTACTTC. The genes are TRBV3-1 and TRBJ2-7; 7 nucleotides align to TRBD2. J gave up 5 bases and V 5 bases, and 12 bases lay outside the gene matches. CDR1 LGHDT and CDR2 YNNKEL come from the germline V gene (reference sequence). The CDR3 has 15 residues.

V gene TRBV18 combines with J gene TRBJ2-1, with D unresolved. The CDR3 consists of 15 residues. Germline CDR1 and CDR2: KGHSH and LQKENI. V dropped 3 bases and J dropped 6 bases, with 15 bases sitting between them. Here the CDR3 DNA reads TGTGCCAGCTCACCCGACACTACTCATATCAATGAGCAGTTCTTC. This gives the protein CASSPDTTHINEQFF.

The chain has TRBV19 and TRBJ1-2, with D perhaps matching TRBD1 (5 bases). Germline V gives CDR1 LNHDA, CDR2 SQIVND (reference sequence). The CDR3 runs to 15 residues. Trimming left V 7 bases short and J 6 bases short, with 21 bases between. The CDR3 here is CASKRVEGSYDGYTF. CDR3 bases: TGTGCCAGTAAGAGGGTCGAGGGGAGCTATGATGGCTACACCTTC.

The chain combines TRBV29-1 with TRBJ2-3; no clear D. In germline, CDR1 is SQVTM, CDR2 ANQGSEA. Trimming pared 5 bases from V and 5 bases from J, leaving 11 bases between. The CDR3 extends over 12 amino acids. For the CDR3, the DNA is TGCAGCGTTCTAGAGACGGGAGATACGCAGTATTTT. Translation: CSVLETGDTQYF.

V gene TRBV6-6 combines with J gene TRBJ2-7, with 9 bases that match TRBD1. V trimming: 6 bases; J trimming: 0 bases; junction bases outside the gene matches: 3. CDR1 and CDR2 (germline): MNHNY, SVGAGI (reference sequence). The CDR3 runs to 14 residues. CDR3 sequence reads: CASRLGQGSYEQYF. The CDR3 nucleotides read TGTGCCAGCAGGCTGGGACAGGGCTCCTACGAGCAGTACTTC.

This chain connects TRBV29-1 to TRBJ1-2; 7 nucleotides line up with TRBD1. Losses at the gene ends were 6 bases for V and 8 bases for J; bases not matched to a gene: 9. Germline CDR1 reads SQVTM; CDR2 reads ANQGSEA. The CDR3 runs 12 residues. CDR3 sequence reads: CSVEDRPLGYTF. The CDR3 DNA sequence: TGCAGCGTGGAGGACAGGCCCTTAGGCTACACCTTC.

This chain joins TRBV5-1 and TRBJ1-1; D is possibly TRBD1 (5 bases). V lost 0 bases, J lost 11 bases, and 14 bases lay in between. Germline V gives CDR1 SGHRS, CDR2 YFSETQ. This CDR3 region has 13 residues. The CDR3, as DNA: TGCGCCAGCAGCTTGGAGGGCAGGGTAGGGGCTTTCTTT. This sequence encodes CASSLEGRVGAFF. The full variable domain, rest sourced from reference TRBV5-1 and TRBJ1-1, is KAGVTQTPRYLIKTRGQQVTLSCSPISGHRSVSWYQQTPGQGLQFLFEYFSETQRNKGNFPGRFSGRQFSNSRSEMNVSTLELGDSALYLCASSLEGRVGAFFGQGTRLTVV.

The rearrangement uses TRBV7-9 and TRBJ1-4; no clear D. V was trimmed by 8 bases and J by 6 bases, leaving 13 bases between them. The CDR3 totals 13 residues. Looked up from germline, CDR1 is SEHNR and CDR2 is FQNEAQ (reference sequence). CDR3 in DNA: TGTGCCAGCCCCCGGGAAGGAGATGAAAAACTGTTTTTT. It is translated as CASPREGDEKLFF.

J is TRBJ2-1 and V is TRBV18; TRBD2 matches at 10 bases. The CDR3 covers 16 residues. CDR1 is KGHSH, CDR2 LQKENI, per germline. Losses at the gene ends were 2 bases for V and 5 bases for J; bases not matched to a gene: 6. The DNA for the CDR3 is TGTGCCAGCTCACCATGGACTAGCGGAGCCAACAATGAGCAGTTCTTC. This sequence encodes CASSPWTSGANNEQFF.

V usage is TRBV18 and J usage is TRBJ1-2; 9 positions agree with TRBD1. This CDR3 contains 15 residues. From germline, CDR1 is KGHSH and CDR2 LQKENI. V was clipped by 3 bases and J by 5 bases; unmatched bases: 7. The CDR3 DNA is TGTGCCAGCTCACCCTCCCCGGGACAGGGTTATGGCTACACCTTC. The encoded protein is CASSPSPGQGYGYTF.

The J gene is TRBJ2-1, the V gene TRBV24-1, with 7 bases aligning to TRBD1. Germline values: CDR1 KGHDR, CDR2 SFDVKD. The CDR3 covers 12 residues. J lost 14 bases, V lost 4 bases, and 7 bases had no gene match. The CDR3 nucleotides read TGTGCCACCAGTGACCCGACAGGGTACGAGTTCTTC. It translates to CATSDPTGYEFF.

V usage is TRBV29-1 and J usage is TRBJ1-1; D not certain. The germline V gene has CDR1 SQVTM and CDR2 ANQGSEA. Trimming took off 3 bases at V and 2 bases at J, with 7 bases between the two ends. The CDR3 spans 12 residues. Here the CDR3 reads CSVEDLNTEAFF. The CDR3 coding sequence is TGCAGCGTTGAGGACCTAAACACTGAAGCTTTCTTT.

The CDR3 loop is CASSPGTGGYGELFF. In DNA form, the CDR3 reads TGTGCCAGCAGCCCCGGGACAGGGGGGTACGGGGAGCTGTTTTTT. The gene calls are TRBV9 and TRBJ2-2, with TRBD1 identical over 11 bases. This CDR3 is 15 amino acids long. The junction had 6 bases not matched to a gene; V was cut back by 4 bases and J by 7 bases. Per germline, CDR1 SGDLS and CDR2 YYNGEE.

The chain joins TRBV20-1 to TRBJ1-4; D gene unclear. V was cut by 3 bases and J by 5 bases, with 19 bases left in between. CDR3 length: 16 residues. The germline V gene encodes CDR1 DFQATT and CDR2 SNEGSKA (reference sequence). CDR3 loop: CSASRVGSARNEKLFF. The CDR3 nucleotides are TGCAGTGCTAGCCGGGTGGGGTCAGCGAGGAATGAAAAACTGTTTTTT.

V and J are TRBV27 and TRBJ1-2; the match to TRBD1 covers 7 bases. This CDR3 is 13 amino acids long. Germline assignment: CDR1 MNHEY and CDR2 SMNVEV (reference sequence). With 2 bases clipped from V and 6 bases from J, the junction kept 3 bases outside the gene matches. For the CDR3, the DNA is TGTGCCAGCAGTTTACTCACAGGGGATGGCTACACCTTC. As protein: CASSLLTGDGYTF.

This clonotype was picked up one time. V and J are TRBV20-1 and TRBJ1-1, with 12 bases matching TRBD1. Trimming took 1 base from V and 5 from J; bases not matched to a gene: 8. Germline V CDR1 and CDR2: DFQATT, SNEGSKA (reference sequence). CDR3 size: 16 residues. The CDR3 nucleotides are TGCAGTGCTAGAGGGGGACAGGGGGCAGTGGATACTGAAGCTTTCTTT. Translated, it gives CSARGGQGAVDTEAFF.

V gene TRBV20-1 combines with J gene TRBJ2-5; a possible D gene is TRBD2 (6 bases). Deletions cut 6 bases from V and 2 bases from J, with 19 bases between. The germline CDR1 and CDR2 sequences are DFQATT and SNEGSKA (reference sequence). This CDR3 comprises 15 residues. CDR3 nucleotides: TGCAGTGCCAGTTCGGGAGTTTGGCGGCAAGAGACCCAGTACTTC. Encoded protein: CSASSGVWRQETQYF.